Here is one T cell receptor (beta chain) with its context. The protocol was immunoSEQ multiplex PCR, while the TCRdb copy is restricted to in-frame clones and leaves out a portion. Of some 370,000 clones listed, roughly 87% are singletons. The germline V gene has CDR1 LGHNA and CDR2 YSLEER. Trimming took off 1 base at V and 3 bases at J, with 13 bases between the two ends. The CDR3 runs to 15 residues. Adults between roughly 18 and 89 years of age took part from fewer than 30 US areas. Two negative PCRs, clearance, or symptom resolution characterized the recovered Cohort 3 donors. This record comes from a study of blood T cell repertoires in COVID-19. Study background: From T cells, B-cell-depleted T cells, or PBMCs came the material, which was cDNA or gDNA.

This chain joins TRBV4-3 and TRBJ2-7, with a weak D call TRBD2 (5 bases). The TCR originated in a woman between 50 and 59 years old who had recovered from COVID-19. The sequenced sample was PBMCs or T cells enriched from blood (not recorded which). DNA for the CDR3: TGCGCCAGCAGCCAAGGGTCGCGGGCCGACTACGAGCAGTACTTC. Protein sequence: CASSQGSRADYEQYF.